A single sample gave rise to the 23 T cell receptor beta chains below, sequenced in a study of cytomegalovirus exposure and HLA in healthy donors. The PCR made use of 60 Vbeta and 13 Jbeta primers. Only in-frame clones appear in the TCRdb table, and some are missing; sequencing was by immunoSEQ multiplex PCR. The sample holds roughly 150,000 clones; 60% to 85% are singletons and the top ten take about 13%. Input material: PBMCs. These receptors came from a man between 40 and 49 years old in good health and CMV-seropositive.

The chain joins TRBV27 to TRBJ2-5; 8 nucleotides agree with TRBD1. The V and J ends lost 1 base and 4 bases, in that order; junction bases with no gene match: 11. Germline values: CDR1 MNHEY, CDR2 SMNVEV (reference sequence). The CDR3 runs 17 residues. The DNA for the CDR3 is TGTGCCAGCAGTTTATTGGTCCCAGGGGGCGCGAGAGAGACCCAGTACTTC. It encodes CASSLLVPGGARETQYF.

On this clone: At one boundary the junction diverges from the germline segment, which might be a read error. The chain recombines TRBV7-6 with TRBJ2-1; 11 bases align to TRBD2. The CDR3 sequence is 15 residues long. CDR1 and CDR2 (germline): SGHVS, FNYEAQ. Here the CDR3 DNA reads TGTGCCAGCACCTTAGCGGGAGGGCCAGACAATGAGCAGTTCTTC. This gives the protein CASTLAGGPDNEQFF.

The chain is built from TRBV27 and TRBJ2-7, with 11 nucleotides matching TRBD1. The J segment lost 7 bases and the V segment lost 7 bases, leaving 12 bases of the junction unmatched. CDR1 MNHEY and CDR2 SMNVEV come from the germline V gene (reference sequence). The CDR3 runs to 15 residues. CDR3 sequence: CASNKRRTGGPEQYF. The CDR3, as DNA: TGTGCCAGCAACAAACGTAGGACAGGGGGCCCTGAGCAGTACTTC.

The gene calls are TRBV2 and TRBJ2-6; D unclear. Trimming removed 5 bases from V and 4 bases from J, with 6 bases in between. The germline gives CDR1 SNHLY, CDR2 FYNNEI. This CDR3 contains 13 residues. CDR3: CASSTRGANVLTF. The DNA of the CDR3 is TGTGCCAGCAGTACCAGGGGGGCCAACGTCCTGACTTTC.

The J gene is TRBJ1-2, the V gene TRBV28; tentative D call: TRBD1 (6 bases). Looked up from germline, CDR1 is MDHEN and CDR2 is SYDVKM. V lost 6 bases to trimming and J lost 6 bases, with 14 bases between them. The CDR3 is 13 amino acids. The CDR3 spells CASSLTNRDGYTF. CDR3 sequence (DNA): TGTGCCAGCAGCCTAACGAACAGGGATGGCTACACCTTC.

The chain links TRBV9 to TRBJ2-6; D gene ambiguous. Germline V gene sequence: CDR1 SGDLS, CDR2 YYNGEE. There are 14 residues in the CDR3. V gave up 4 bases and J gave up 0 bases, with 5 bases separating them. The DNA for the CDR3 is TGTGCCAGCAGCTTCAGCTCTGGGGCCAACGTCCTGACTTTC. Amino acids: CASSFSSGANVLTF.

This chain joins TRBV15 and TRBJ1-2; D gene ambiguous. V was shortened by 4 bases and J by 2 bases, with 5 bases between the two germline ends. The V gene's germline CDR1 is LNHNV and CDR2 YYDKDF (reference sequence). This CDR3 comprises 12 residues. The CDR3 protein is CATSNINYGYTF. CDR3 coding DNA: TGTGCCACCAGCAACATCAACTATGGCTACACCTTC.

The chain carries TRBV2 and TRBJ2-3; TRBD2 matches at 10 bases. Germline V CDR1 and CDR2: SNHLY, FYNNEI. The CDR3 totals 15 residues. With 8 bases clipped from V and 0 bases from J, the junction kept 5 bases outside the gene matches. In nucleotides, the CDR3 is TGTGCCAGCTCTCTAGCGGGAGTAAGCACAGATACGCAGTATTTT. Translating it yields CASSLAGVSTDTQYF.

This clone showed up just a few times. This sequence joins TRBV18 and TRBJ1-1; the D is unclear. Per the germline V gene, CDR1 is KGHSH and CDR2 is LQKENI. The germline V and J ends were trimmed by 5 bases and 2 bases, with 12 bases remaining between them. CDR3 length equals 14 residues. The CDR3, as DNA: TGTGCCAGCTCATACGACATGTATAACACTGAAGCTTTCTTT. It yields the protein CASSYDMYNTEAFF.

The CDR3 reads CASSAQGIGGNTIYF. The CDR3 bases are TGTGCCAGCAGCGCCCAGGGAATAGGAGGAAACACCATATATTTT. The genes are TRBV9 and TRBJ1-3, with a possible D match to TRBD1 (5 bases). The germline V and J ends were trimmed by 3 bases and 4 bases, with 14 bases remaining between them. Germline loops: CDR1 SGDLS, CDR2 YYNGEE. The CDR3 is made up of 15 amino acids.

The chain carries TRBV28 and TRBJ1-4; 11 bases are shared with TRBD1. CDR3 size: 13 residues. Germline values: CDR1 MDHEN, CDR2 SYDVKM. Trimming at V came to 8 bases and at J to 6 bases, leaving 2 bases not matched to a gene. The CDR3 protein is CASRDRGYEKLFF. In DNA, the CDR3 is TGTGCCAGCCGGGACAGGGGGTATGAAAAACTGTTTTTT.

The chain has TRBV14 and TRBJ2-2; 7 nucleotides align to TRBD1. The ends lost 2 bases at V and 4 bases at J; junction bases unmatched: 4. This CDR3 has 15 residues. Germline V gene lookup returns CDR1 SGHDN and CDR2 FVKESK. DNA for the CDR3: TGTGCCAGCAGCCAAACTACAGGGGCCACCGGGGAGCTGTTTTTT. Its translation is CASSQTTGATGELFF. The whole variable domain, filled in from reference TRBV14 and TRBJ2-2, reads EAGVTQFPSHSVIEKGQTVTLRCDPISGHDNLYWYRRVMGKEIKFLLHFVKESKQDESGMPNNRFLAERTGGTYSTLKVQPAELEDSGVYFCASSQTTGATGELFFGEGSRLTVL.

The V call is TRBV6-4, the J call TRBJ2-3; D is possibly TRBD2 (6 bases). CDR1 is MRHNA and CDR2 is SNTAGT in the germline V gene. Trimming shortened V by 3 bases and J by 1 base, and 11 bases separated the two germline ends. The CDR3 is 15 amino acids. The CDR3 DNA sequence: TGTGCCAGCAGTGAGAGGGCTAGCGGCACAGATACGCAGTATTTT. Its translation is CASSERASGTDTQYF.

The V gene is TRBV28, the J gene TRBJ1-2; tentatively, D is TRBD1 (6 bases). The CDR3 runs to 14 residues. Trimming removed 2 bases at V and 4 bases at J, with 11 bases between. Germline V gene data show CDR1 as MDHEN and CDR2 as SYDVKM. Here the CDR3 DNA reads TGTGCCAGCAGTTTACCGACAGGCCCCTATGGCTACACCTTC. As protein: CASSLPTGPYGYTF.

The V and J genes are TRBV9 and TRBJ2-5; a weak D match, TRBD2 (6 bases). Trimming shortened V by 3 bases and J by 2 bases, and 11 bases separated the two germline ends. Germline V gene sequence: CDR1 SGDLS, CDR2 YYNGEE. The CDR3 runs 14 residues. Here the CDR3 DNA reads TGTGCCAGCAGCGCCGGGGGTCCACAAGAGACCCAGTACTTC. Translated: CASSAGGPQETQYF.

The rearrangement links TRBV7-8 to TRBJ2-5; D perhaps matches TRBD1 (5 bases). V was shortened by 4 bases and J by 2 bases, with 8 bases between the two germline ends. CDR1 and CDR2 from the germline V gene are SGHVS and FQNEAQ. The CDR3 loop spans 13 amino acids. The CDR3 here is CASSSGHQETQYF. CDR3 bases: TGTGCCAGCAGCTCAGGACATCAAGAGACCCAGTACTTC.

The chain couples TRBV7-3 to TRBJ2-3; D call uncertain. The CDR3 spans 14 residues. The germline gives CDR1 SGHTA, CDR2 FQGTGA. Trimming pared 2 bases from V and 8 bases from J, leaving 14 bases between. CDR3 sequence: CASSLAQIGGTQYF. CDR3 bases: TGTGCCAGCAGCTTAGCTCAGATAGGCGGTACGCAGTATTTT.

The chain employs TRBV6-6 and TRBJ2-3; 7 nucleotides align to TRBD2. Trimming at V came to 6 bases and at J to 2 bases, leaving 11 bases not matched to a gene. The CDR3 loop spans 16 amino acids. The germline CDR1 and CDR2 sequences are MNHNY and SVGAGI (reference sequence). CDR3 region: CASSKRDLFSTDTQYF. CDR3 bases: TGTGCCAGCAGCAAGCGGGACCTTTTCTCCACAGATACGCAGTATTTT.

This clone was detected only a few times. J is TRBJ2-1 and V is TRBV5-1; 9 nucleotides match TRBD1. Germline CDR1 is SGHRS and CDR2 is YFSETQ. The CDR3 covers 13 residues. V trimming: 7 bases; J trimming: 5 bases; junction bases outside the gene matches: 4. The CDR3 spells CASRTGDNNEQFF. The CDR3 DNA follows: TGCGCCAGCCGGACAGGGGACAACAATGAGCAGTTCTTC.

The chain is built from TRBV2 and TRBJ1-5, with a weak D call TRBD1 (5 bases). The germline V gene has CDR1 SNHLY and CDR2 FYNNEI. The CDR3 extends over 13 amino acids. Trimming cost V 6 bases and J 5 bases, with 11 bases left between them. The CDR3 DNA follows: TGTGCCAGCAGGAGGGACTCCCATCAGCCCCAGCATTTT. Amino acid sequence: CASRRDSHQPQHF.

The V and J genes are TRBV11-2 and TRBJ2-4; 8 bases line up with TRBD2. V lost 0 bases, J lost 7 bases, and 2 bases stayed unmatched. From germline, CDR1 is SGHAT and CDR2 FQNNGV. This CDR3 has 14 residues. CDR3 coding DNA: TGTGCCAGCAGCTTAGATGCTAGCGGGAACATTCAGTACTTC. It translates to CASSLDASGNIQYF.

The chain carries TRBV2 and TRBJ2-5; 7 bases are shared with TRBD2. The better agreement between TRBJ2-7 and the DNA end casts doubt on the J call. Germline CDR1 is SNHLY and CDR2 is FYNNEI. The CDR3 contains 13 residues. The CDR3 region has the DNA TGTGCCAGCGTGGCGGGAGCATCCTACGAGCAGTACTTC. It codes for CASVAGASYEQYF.

This sequence joins TRBV4-1 and TRBJ2-5; TRBD1 aligns across 9 bases. The CDR3 loop spans 15 amino acids. J was trimmed by 2 bases and V by 1 base; bases with no gene match: 2. Germline V gene sequence: CDR1 MGHRA, CDR2 YSYEKL. In nucleotides, the CDR3 is TGCGCCAGCAGCCAAGTAGGGACAGGGCAAGAGACCCAGTACTTC. This encodes CASSQVGTGQETQYF.